A selection of T cell receptor beta chains follows, all from one sample in a study of T cells in Graves' hyperthyroidism and ophthalmopathy. TCRdb re-called the multiplex PCR reads through MiXCR, storing one row per CDR3 protein. The sample yields over 400,000 distinct CDR3 sequences, roughly 14% seen once. The sample taken for sequencing was blood. These TCRs come from a man between 18 and 29 years old with Graves' ophthalmopathy. CDR3s include the opening cysteine and the closing phenylalanine or tryptophan. The D gene is left open where the match is weak. The size field is filled for only some rows; it gives once, few, many or a size class.

D	V	J	size	DNA	CDR3
NA	TRBV11-3	TRBJ1-1	many	TGTGCCAGCAGCGCCCGGGACGGGCCTTTCTTT	CASSARDGPFF
NA	TRBV4-1	TRBJ2-3	many	TGCGCCAGCAGCCAAGAGGCGGGGCAACAAACAGATACGCAGTATTTT	CASSQEAGQQTDTQYF
NA	TRBV5-5	TRBJ1-6	NA	TGTGCCAGCAGAACGACAGGAGGAGGTTCACCCCTCCACTTT	CASRTTGGGSPLHF
NA	TRBV7-9	TRBJ2-1	many	TGTGCCAGCAGCTTACTAAGGACTACCTCCTACAATGAGCAGTTCTTC	CASSLLRTTSYNEQFF
TRBD1	TRBV20-1	TRBJ1-5	many	TGCAGTGCCCAGGGGGGGTCGGGCAATCAGCCCCAGCATTTT	CSAQGGSGNQPQHF
NA	TRBV2	TRBJ1-1	many	TGTGCCAGCAGCGAAATAACCGGGACGGAGGACGACACTGAAGCTTTCTTT	CASSEITGTEDDTEAFF
NA	TRBV12-3/TRBV12-4	TRBJ1-1	NA	TGTGCCAGCTCTTGGGTGGGATCGGGAAACACTGAAGCTTTCTTT	CASSWVGSGNTEAFF
NA	TRBV6-1	TRBJ1-1	few	TGTGCCAGCAGCATGGACGAGGACACTGAAGCTTTCTTT	CASSMDEDTEAFF
TRBD1	TRBV7-6	TRBJ2-7	many	TGTGCCAGCAGCGGAAGGGACAGGAAGTACGAGCAGTACTTC	CASSGRDRKYEQYF
TRBD1	TRBV10-2	TRBJ1-5	NA	TGCGCCAGCAGCTGGACAGGGGGAGGCAATCAGCCCCAGCATTTT	CASSWTGGGNQPQHF
NA	TRBV27	TRBJ2-7	many	TGTGCCAGCAGTACCCCTTGGGAGCAGTACTTC	CASSTPWEQYF
NA	TRBV30	TRBJ1-2	few	TGTGCCTGGAGTGTACAAGAGGGTTTGGGCTACACCTTC	CAWSVQEGLGYTF
TRBD1	TRBV10-1	TRBJ2-5	NA	TGTGCCACCATTAACAGGGGTAGAGAGACCCAGTACTTC	CATINRGRETQYF
TRBD2	TRBV20-1	TRBJ2-4	NA	TGCAGTGCTAGGGGACTAGCGGGCTTGGTCAAAAACATTCAGTACTTC	CSARGLAGLVKNIQYF
TRBD2	TRBV13	TRBJ2-3	many	TGTGCCAGCAGCGTGACTAGCGGGGGAGGAGATACGCAGTATTTT	CASSVTSGGGDTQYF
TRBD1	TRBV27	TRBJ2-7	many	TGTGCCAGCAGTTTACGGGGACAGGGGTTATGGTACGAGCAGTACTTC	CASSLRGQGLWYEQYF
NA	TRBV3-1	TRBJ1-2	many	TGTGCCAGCACCCAGGTCGGGGGCGTTGCTGGCTACACCTTC	CASTQVGGVAGYTF
TRBD2	TRBV12-3/TRBV12-4	TRBJ2-2	many	TGTGCCAGCAGACTAGCGGGGGGGCGTAACGGGGAGCTGTTTTTT	CASRLAGGRNGELFF
TRBD1	TRBV3-1	TRBJ1-1	few	TGTGCCAGCAGCCAGACAGGGATTTTTGGTGAAGCTTTCTTT	CASSQTGIFGEAFF
TRBD2	TRBV7-3	TRBJ2-3	many	TGTGCCAGCAGCTTAAAACTAGCGGGAGGGCCAGATACGCAGTATTTT	CASSLKLAGGPDTQYF
TRBD1	TRBV20-1	TRBJ1-1	few	TGCAGTGCGAGAACAGGGACAGGGGGACCTGAAGCTTTCTTT	CSARTGTGGPEAFF
TRBD2	TRBV7-9	TRBJ2-1	few	TGTGCCAGCAGCCCGGGGGGGCGTGAGCAGCTCTTC	CASSPGGREQLF
NA	TRBV5-1	TRBJ1-4	many	TGCGCCAGCAGCCTACAGCCAACTAATGAAAAACTGTTTTTT	CASSLQPTNEKLFF
NA	TRBV2	TRBJ1-1	many	TGTGCCAGCAGGAACAGGGTTAGGAAAACTGAAGCTTTCTTT	CASRNRVRKTEAFF
NA	TRBV4-1	TRBJ2-3	few	TGCGCCAGCAGCCAACAGGGGCGAGCTACAGATACGCAGTATTTT	CASSQQGRATDTQYF
NA	TRBV5-1	TRBJ1-5	many	TGCGCCAGCAGCTTGGCCGGCCCGGGTTTGGGGCAGCCCCAGCATTTT	CASSLAGPGLGQPQHF
NA	TRBV19	TRBJ2-7	NA	TGTGCCAGTAGGGGGACGGACGCAGAAATCTACGAGCAGTACTTC	CASRGTDAEIYEQYF
NA	TRBV5-1	TRBJ2-7	many	TGCGCCAGCAGCTTGGTTGCGACGCCCACCGGTTACGAGCAGTACTTC	CASSLVATPTGYEQYF
NA	TRBV9	TRBJ1-1	NA	TGTGCCAGCAGCGCAAGAGGGATGGCCAGGGAGAACACTGAAGCTTTCTTT	CASSARGMARENTEAFF
TRBD2	TRBV20-1	TRBJ2-5	few	TGCAGTGGCGGGGGTCTAGCGGGGGGGGGAGAGACCCAGTACTTC	CSGGGLAGGGETQYF
TRBD1	TRBV29-1	TRBJ2-6	few	TGCAGCGTCAGACAGGGGACAGGGATGAACTCTGGGGCCAACGTCCTGACTTTC	CSVRQGTGMNSGANVLTF